This T cell receptor (beta chain) was sequenced for a study of beta chain features in type 1 diabetes. General study points: Moderately but significantly shorter TCRB CDR3s were found in Type 1 diabetes patients in all four CD4+ subsets.

This clone occurred many times. Its specificity is unknown. Reverse transcription of all isolated RNA meant that expressed TCRB transcripts were sequenced. Profiling relied on immunoSEQ multiplex PCR, and the TCRdb table lists in-frame clones only, not all of them. The sample yields 150,000 to 200,000 clones, around 8.6% seen once. The sample comprised central memory CD4+ T cells from blood. This clonotype originated in a woman under 30 with type 1 diabetes.

The DNA of the CDR3 is TGTGCCAGCAGCCAAGCGGGATGGGGCACTGAAGCTTTCTTT. This codes for CASSQAGWGTEAFF. This chain uses TRBV14 with TRBJ1-1, with unresolved D. The CDR3 is made up of 14 amino acids. CDR1 SGHDN and CDR2 FVKESK come from the germline V gene. The V end lost 1 base, the J end lost 4 bases, and 10 bases lay between the germline ends.